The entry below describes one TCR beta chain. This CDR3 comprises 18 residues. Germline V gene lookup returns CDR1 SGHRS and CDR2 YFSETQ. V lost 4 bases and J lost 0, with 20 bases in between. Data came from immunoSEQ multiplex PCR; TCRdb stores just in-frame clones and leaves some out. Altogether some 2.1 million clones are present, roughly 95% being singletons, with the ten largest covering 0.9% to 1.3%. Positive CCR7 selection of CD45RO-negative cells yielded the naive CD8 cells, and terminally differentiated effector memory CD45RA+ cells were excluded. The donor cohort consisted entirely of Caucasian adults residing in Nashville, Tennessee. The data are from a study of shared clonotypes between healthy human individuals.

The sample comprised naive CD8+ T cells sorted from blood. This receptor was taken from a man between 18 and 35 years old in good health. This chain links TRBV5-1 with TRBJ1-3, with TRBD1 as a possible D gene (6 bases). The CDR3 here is CASSPASSGGLSGNTIYF. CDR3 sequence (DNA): TGCGCCAGCAGCCCGGCCTCTTCGGGGGGGCTCTCTGGAAACACCATATATTTT.